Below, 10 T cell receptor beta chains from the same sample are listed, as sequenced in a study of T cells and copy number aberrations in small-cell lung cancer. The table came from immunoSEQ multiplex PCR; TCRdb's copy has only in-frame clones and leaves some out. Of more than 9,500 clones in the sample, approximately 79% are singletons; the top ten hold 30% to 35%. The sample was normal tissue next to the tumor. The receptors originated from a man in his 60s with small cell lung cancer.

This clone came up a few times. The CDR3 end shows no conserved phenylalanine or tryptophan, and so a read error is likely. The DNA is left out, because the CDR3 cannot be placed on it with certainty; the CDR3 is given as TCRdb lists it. The CDR3 here is CASRETGQYYV. The J gene is TRBJ1-3, the V gene TRBV6-1; TRBD1, as called in the table, went unchecked against the DNA. Germline values: CDR1 MNHNS, CDR2 SASEGT. The CDR3 comprises 11 residues, both ends counted.

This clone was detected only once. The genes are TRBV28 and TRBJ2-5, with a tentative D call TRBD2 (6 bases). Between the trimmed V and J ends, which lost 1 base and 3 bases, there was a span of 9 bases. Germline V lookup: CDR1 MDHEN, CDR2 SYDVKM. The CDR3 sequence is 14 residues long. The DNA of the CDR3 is TGTGCCAGCAGTTTATCTGGCGGGAAAGAGACCCAGTACTTC. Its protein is CASSLSGGKETQYF.

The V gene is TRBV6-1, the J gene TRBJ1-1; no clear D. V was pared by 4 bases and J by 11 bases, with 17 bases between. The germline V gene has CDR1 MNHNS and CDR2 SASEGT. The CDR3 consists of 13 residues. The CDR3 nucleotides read TGTGCCAGCAGTGGCGATGAATCCTCAAGGGCTTTCTTT. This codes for CASSGDESSRAFF.

CDR3 residues: CASSYSSGPGEKLFF. The CDR3 DNA reads TGTGCCAGCAGTTACTCGAGCGGGCCGGGTGAAAAACTGTTTTTT. V and J are TRBV6-6 and TRBJ1-4; D unresolved. V was cut by 0 bases and J by 7 bases, with 12 bases left in between. The germline V gene encodes CDR1 MNHNY and CDR2 SVGAGI (reference sequence). This CDR3 contains 15 residues.

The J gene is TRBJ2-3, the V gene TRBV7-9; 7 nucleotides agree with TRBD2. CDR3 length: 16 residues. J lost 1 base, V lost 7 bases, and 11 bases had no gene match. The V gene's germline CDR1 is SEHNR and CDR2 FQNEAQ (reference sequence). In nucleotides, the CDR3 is TGTGCCAGCACCGCGGGGGTGCATTTGGGCACAGATACGCAGTATTTT. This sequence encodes CASTAGVHLGTDTQYF.

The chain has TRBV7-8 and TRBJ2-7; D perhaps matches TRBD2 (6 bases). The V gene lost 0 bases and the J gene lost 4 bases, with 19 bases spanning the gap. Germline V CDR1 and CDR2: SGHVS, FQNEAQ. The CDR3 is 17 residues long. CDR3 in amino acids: CASSLAGGSPKGYEQYF. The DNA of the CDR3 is TGTGCCAGCAGCTTAGCGGGGGGTAGCCCAAAGGGGTACGAGCAGTACTTC.

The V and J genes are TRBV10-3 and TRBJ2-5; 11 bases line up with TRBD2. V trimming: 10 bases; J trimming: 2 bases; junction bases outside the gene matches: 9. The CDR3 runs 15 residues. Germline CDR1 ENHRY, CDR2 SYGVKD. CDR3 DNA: TGTGCCAGTACAGCCCGACTAGCGGGACAAGAGACCCAGTACTTC. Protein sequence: CASTARLAGQETQYF.

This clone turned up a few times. For the CDR3, the DNA is TGTGCCAGCAGCCCCCCCCAGGGAAGTAGGCCCTACGAGCAGTACTTC. Its translation is CASSPPQGSRPYEQYF. The rearrangement joins TRBV28 to TRBJ2-7, with D perhaps matching TRBD1 (5 bases). The CDR3 sequence is 16 residues long. The germline V gene has CDR1 MDHEN and CDR2 SYDVKM. Between the trimmed V and J ends, which lost 6 bases and 2 bases, there was a span of 20 bases.

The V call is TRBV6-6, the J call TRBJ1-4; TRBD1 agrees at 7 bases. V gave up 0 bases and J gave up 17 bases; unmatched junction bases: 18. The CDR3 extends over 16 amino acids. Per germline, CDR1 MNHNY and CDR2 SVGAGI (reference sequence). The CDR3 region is CASSYSDGDSTDEGFF. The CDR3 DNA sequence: TGTGCCAGCAGTTACTCCGACGGGGACAGTACGGATGAAGGATTTTTT.

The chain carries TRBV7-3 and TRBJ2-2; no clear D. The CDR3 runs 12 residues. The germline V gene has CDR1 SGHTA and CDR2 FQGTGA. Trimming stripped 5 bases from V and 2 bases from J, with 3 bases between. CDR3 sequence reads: CASSDNTGELFF. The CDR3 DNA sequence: TGTGCCAGCAGCGACAACACCGGGGAGCTGTTTTTT. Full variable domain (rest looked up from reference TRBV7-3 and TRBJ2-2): GAGVSQTPSNKVTEKGKYVELRCDPISGHTALYWYRQSLGQGPEFLIYFQGTGAADDSGLPNDRFFAVRPEGSVSTLKIQRTERGDSAVYLCASSDNTGELFFGEGSRLTVL.